The 25 T cell receptor beta chains listed next were all sequenced from one sample in a study of blood T cell repertoires in COVID-19. TCRdb's table, derived via immunoSEQ multiplex PCR, lists solely in-frame clones and lacks some. In the table there are about 110,000 clones, over 75% of which are singletons. The sample consisted of peripheral blood. The origin of the receptors is a man between 70 and 80 years old with active or convalescent COVID-19.

J is TRBJ1-1 and V is TRBV6-4; TRBD1 aligns across 7 bases. The CDR3 covers 13 residues. After removal of 6 bases from V and 4 bases from J, the junction contained 5 bases not matched to a gene. The germline gives CDR1 MRHNA, CDR2 SNTAGT. The CDR3 coding sequence is TGTGCCAGCAGCGGGGCAGGGGGCACTGAAGCTTTCTTT. Its protein product is CASSGAGGTEAFF.

The chain employs TRBV5-4 and TRBJ2-1, with TRBD2 matching over 8 bases. Germline CDR1 SGHNT, CDR2 YYREEE (reference sequence). This CDR3 region has 15 residues. The V gene end was trimmed by 0 bases and the J gene end by 6 bases; junction bases not matched to a gene: 5. In nucleotides, the CDR3 is TGTGCCAGCAGCTTGGAGCCAGCGGGGGCCAATGAGCAGTTCTTC. Translation: CASSLEPAGANEQFF.

The genes are TRBV5-1 and TRBJ1-1; no definite D call. V lost 3 bases, J lost 3 bases, and 9 bases lay in between. This CDR3 region has 13 residues. Germline CDR1 and CDR2: SGHRS and YFSETQ. CDR3 in DNA: TGCGCCAGCAGCTCCCTCGGGGACACTGAAGCTTTCTTT. Translation gives CASSSLGDTEAFF.

This clone was seen more than once but under ten times. The gene calls are TRBV28 and TRBJ2-1; 11 nucleotides agree with TRBD2. Looked up from germline, CDR1 is MDHEN and CDR2 is SYDVKM. This CDR3 has 16 amino acids. With V trimmed by 6 bases and J by 2 bases, 6 bases remained unmatched. Here the CDR3 DNA reads TGTGCCAGCAGCTCTTTAGCGGGAGGGCCCTACAATGAGCAGTTCTTC. Amino acids: CASSSLAGGPYNEQFF.

The chain is built from TRBV28 and TRBJ1-1; possibly TRBD1 for D (6 bases). The V end lost 5 bases, the J end lost 11 bases, and 18 bases lay between the germline ends. This CDR3 is 13 amino acids long. CDR1 is MDHEN and CDR2 is SYDVKM in the germline V gene. This CDR3 reads CASSHYPERGAFF. The CDR3 DNA reads as TGTGCCAGCAGTCACTACCCGGAGAGGGGGGCTTTCTTT.

The chain carries TRBV5-1 and TRBJ2-1; tentative D call: TRBD1 (6 bases). Germline CDR1 is SGHRS and CDR2 is YFSETQ. The CDR3 has 13 amino acids. Trimming took 1 base from V and 6 from J, leaving 8 bases between them. The CDR3 is CASSLSRGNEQFF. The CDR3 bases are TGCGCCAGCAGCTTGAGCAGGGGCAATGAGCAGTTCTTC.

V gene TRBV27 combines with J gene TRBJ2-1; TRBD2 aligns across 10 bases. Germline V gene lookup returns CDR1 MNHEY and CDR2 SMNVEV (reference sequence). The CDR3 is 15 residues long. The trim removed 5 bases at V and 1 base at J, leaving 2 bases unmatched. In nucleotides, the CDR3 is TGTGCCAGCAGTCTAGCGGGAGCGTCCTACAATGAGCAGTTCTTC. Amino acids: CASSLAGASYNEQFF.

The J gene is TRBJ2-3, the V gene TRBV7-2, with TRBD2 matching over 13 bases. Losses at the gene ends were 1 base for V and 2 bases for J; bases not matched to a gene: 6. The germline V gene has CDR1 SGHTA and CDR2 FQGNSA. CDR3 length: 18 residues. The CDR3: CASSLGLAGGRHTDTQYF. The CDR3 region has the DNA TGTGCCAGCAGCTTAGGACTAGCGGGGGGCCGACACACAGATACGCAGTATTTT.

CDR3: CASSPYHRSGANVLTF. The CDR3 bases are TGTGCCAGCAGCCCCTACCACAGATCTGGGGCCAACGTCCTGACTTTC. The chain has TRBV14 and TRBJ2-6; D gene ambiguous. Germline V gene lookup returns CDR1 SGHDN and CDR2 FVKESK. The CDR3 totals 16 residues. The V end was cut by 4 bases, the J end by 1 base, with 11 bases between.

This clone occurred a few times. The gene calls are TRBV28 and TRBJ1-2; perhaps TRBD1 as D (6 bases). CDR3 size: 15 residues. V lost 4 bases and J 5 bases, leaving 17 bases between the germline ends. Germline values: CDR1 MDHEN, CDR2 SYDVKM. DNA for the CDR3: TGTGCCAGCAGTTCCGGACAGAGGGGCAAATATGGCTACACCTTC. Protein product: CASSSGQRGKYGYTF.

The V gene is TRBV2, the J gene TRBJ2-6; TRBD1 might be the D (5 bases). The ends were cut back, 8 bases at V and 4 bases at J, with 15 bases in the middle. CDR3 length: 15 amino acids. The germline gives CDR1 SNHLY, CDR2 FYNNEI. The CDR3 bases are TGTGCCAGCTGGGTCCAGGGTTCAGGGGCCAACGTCCTGACTTTC. It translates to CASWVQGSGANVLTF.

The chain is built from TRBV11-2 and TRBJ2-7, with 11 bases identical to TRBD2. Germline V lookup: CDR1 SGHAT, CDR2 FQNNGV. The CDR3 has 14 amino acids. Losses at the gene ends were 3 bases for V and 3 bases for J; bases not matched to a gene: 1. In nucleotides, the CDR3 is TGTGCCAGCAGCTTCGGGACTAGCGGCTACGAGCAGTACTTC. Its translation is CASSFGTSGYEQYF.

This clone has just a few counts. The rearrangement links TRBV21-1 to TRBJ2-7; the D call in the table, TRBD1, was not verified against the DNA. TRBV21-1 is shown as a pseudogene. The CDR3 is 11 amino acids. CDR3 in amino acids: CASSQTYEQYF. The DNA for the CDR3 is TGTGCCAGCAGCCAGACCTACGAGCAGTACTTC.

The chain recombines TRBV9 with TRBJ2-6, with 7 bases aligning to TRBD1. The germline V gene encodes CDR1 SGDLS and CDR2 YYNGEE. The CDR3 runs to 16 residues. The V and J ends lost 4 bases and 1 base, in that order; junction bases with no gene match: 5. As DNA, the CDR3 is TGTGCCAGCAGCTCAGCGACAGGGTCTGGGGCCAACGTCCTGACTTTC. Translated: CASSSATGSGANVLTF.

The chain couples TRBV5-1 to TRBJ2-4; 7 bases align to TRBD1. The CDR3 totals 14 residues. With V trimmed by 4 bases and J by 8 bases, 9 bases remained unmatched. Germline V lookup: CDR1 SGHRS, CDR2 YFSETQ. In DNA form, the CDR3 reads TGCGCCAGCAGCACAGAGACAGGGTGGGACATTCAGTACTTC. This sequence encodes CASSTETGWDIQYF.

This clone was seen a handful of times. The chain uses TRBV7-2 and TRBJ2-5; 7 bases match TRBD2. The germline CDR1 and CDR2 sequences are SGHTA and FQGNSA. With V trimmed by 5 bases and J by 6 bases, 12 bases remained unmatched. This CDR3 is 15 amino acids long. Here the CDR3 reads CASSPGLPQRKTQYF. The CDR3, as DNA: TGTGCCAGCAGCCCGGGACTACCCCAACGGAAGACCCAGTACTTC.

The rearrangement joins TRBV27 to TRBJ1-5; D is possibly TRBD1 (6 bases). Trimming removed 7 bases from V and 7 bases from J, with 20 bases in between. This CDR3 comprises 15 residues. The germline CDR1 and CDR2 sequences are MNHEY and SMNVEV (reference sequence). The CDR3 sequence is CASTPVGGAQQPQHF. The CDR3 bases are TGTGCCAGCACCCCGGTTGGGGGGGCGCAGCAGCCCCAGCATTTT.

This clone is a singleton in its sample. This chain connects TRBV14 to TRBJ1-2; 8 bases fit TRBD1. The CDR3 spans 15 residues. Germline V gene sequence: CDR1 SGHDN, CDR2 FVKESK. The ends lost 0 bases at V and 8 bases at J; junction bases unmatched: 8. The CDR3 region is CASSQDGTGRRGYTF. Written as DNA, the CDR3 is TGTGCCAGCAGCCAAGACGGGACAGGAAGACGGGGCTACACCTTC.

This clone has only one observation. The rearrangement uses TRBV28 and TRBJ2-5; 11 nucleotides align to TRBD1. The CDR3 has 16 residues. After removal of 6 bases from V and 3 bases from J, the junction contained 9 bases not matched to a gene. The germline V gene has CDR1 MDHEN and CDR2 SYDVKM. CDR3 in DNA: TGTGCCAGCAGACCAGGACAGGGGGCAAGGGAAGAGACCCAGTACTTC. Protein sequence: CASRPGQGAREETQYF.

The chain combines TRBV14 with TRBJ1-2; D is uncertain. Deletions cut 0 bases from V and 6 bases from J, with 8 bases between. The CDR3 is 13 residues long. Looked up from germline, CDR1 is SGHDN and CDR2 is FVKESK. As DNA, the CDR3 is TGTGCCAGCAGCCAAGAATCGGCGGATGGCTACACCTTC. Residues: CASSQESADGYTF.

The V call is TRBV7-3, the J call TRBJ2-7, with TRBD1 as a possible D gene (6 bases). This CDR3 comprises 15 residues. In germline, CDR1 is SGHTA, CDR2 FQGTGA. The V end was cut by 10 bases, the J end by 1 base, with 20 bases between. The chain's CDR3 is CANNTPQGPSYEQYF. The CDR3 nucleotides read TGTGCCAACAATACCCCACAGGGCCCGTCCTACGAGCAGTACTTC.

The gene calls are TRBV6-5 and TRBJ1-6, with TRBD1 identical over 10 bases. The CDR3 runs 12 residues. J gave up 8 bases and V 8 bases, and 0 bases lay outside the gene matches. Looked up from germline, CDR1 is MNHEY and CDR2 is SVGAGI. The CDR3: CASGQGDSPLHF. CDR3 nucleotide sequence: TGTGCCAGCGGACAGGGGGATTCACCCCTCCACTTT.

The sample holds many counts of this clone. The gene calls are TRBV19 and TRBJ1-5; weak D call: TRBD1 (5 bases). CDR3 length: 13 amino acids. Germline CDR1 reads LNHDA; CDR2 reads SQIVND (reference sequence). Trimming took off 7 bases at V and 7 bases at J, with 14 bases between the two ends. The CDR3 is CASMRQGGQPQHF. In DNA, the CDR3 is TGTGCCAGTATGAGGCAGGGTGGACAGCCCCAGCATTTT.

By frequency in the sample, this clone is medium-sized. This chain links TRBV19 with TRBJ2-3, with 8 bases that match TRBD1. The CDR3 has 14 residues. The V gene end was trimmed by 4 bases and the J gene end by 3 bases; junction bases not matched to a gene: 3. Germline V gene sequence: CDR1 LNHDA, CDR2 SQIVND (reference sequence). The CDR3 loop reads CASSRTGKTDTQYF. For the CDR3, the DNA is TGTGCCAGTAGTAGGACAGGGAAAACAGATACGCAGTATTTT.

The chain recombines TRBV6-5 with TRBJ2-5, with D possibly TRBD1 on 6 matching bases. V lost 5 bases to trimming and J lost 10 bases, with 17 bases between them. CDR3 length: 13 amino acids. CDR1 is MNHEY, CDR2 SVGAGI, per germline. The CDR3 protein is CASSQQGRGYQYF. For the CDR3, the DNA is TGTGCCAGCAGTCAACAGGGCCGAGGGTACCAGTACTTC.